A selection of T cell receptor beta chains follows, all from one sample in a study of cytomegalovirus exposure and HLA in healthy donors. Assay: immunoSEQ multiplex PCR; the TCRdb copy retains only in-frame clones and omits some. Of 150,000 or so clones in the sample, 70% to 85% were seen once. The specimen was PBMCs. These TCRs come from a man aged 30-40 years in good health and CMV-seropositive. CDR3s include the opening cysteine and the closing phenylalanine or tryptophan. The D gene is left open where the match is weak. Clone size is stated in some rows and not others, as once, few, many or a class when expanded.

d_call	clone_size	v_call	j_call	cdr3_nt	cdr3_aa
NA	NA	TRBV7-6	TRBJ1-3	TGTGCCAGCAGCATGGGGAGCTCTGGAAACACCATATATTTT	CASSMGSSGNTIYF
TRBD1	NA	TRBV5-1	TRBJ2-1	TGCGCCAGCAGCTCCGGACAGGGAGCAGATGAGCAGTTCTTC	CASSSGQGADEQFF
NA	NA	TRBV11-3	TRBJ1-1	TGTGCCAGCTGGGGGCACATGAACACTGAAGCTTTCTTT	CASWGHMNTEAFF
NA	NA	TRBV4-1	TRBJ1-5	TGCGCCAGCAGCCAAGGGAGGGCAGGGACTATAGAGCCCCAGCATTTT	CASSQGRAGTIEPQHF
NA	NA	TRBV7-9	TRBJ2-3	TGTGCCAGCAGTGGACAGAGCACAGATACGCAGTATTTT	CASSGQSTDTQYF
TRBD2	NA	TRBV11-2	TRBJ2-5	TGTGCCAGCAGCTCCGGACTAGCCGGGACCCAGTACTTC	CASSSGLAGTQYF
TRBD2	NA	TRBV18	TRBJ2-1	TGTGCCAGCTCACCTGGCCTAGCGGGGGTGGCGGAGTTCTTC	CASSPGLAGVAEFF
NA	NA	TRBV28	TRBJ2-7	TGTGCCAGCAGTCGACTACCAGGGGTTGGATACGAGCAGTACTTC	CASSRLPGVGYEQYF
NA	NA	TRBV10-3	TRBJ2-2	TGTGCCATCAGTGAGGAGGTGGCGTCGTACACCGGGGAGCTGTTTTTT	CAISEEVASYTGELFF
NA	NA	TRBV18	TRBJ2-6	TGTGCCAGCTCACCACCAGGGGGTCCTGGGGCCAACGTCCTGACTTTC	CASSPPGGPGANVLTF
TRBD1	NA	TRBV11-3	TRBJ2-3	TGTGCCAGCAGCCTCGGGACAGCGACGAGCACAGATACGCAGTATTTT	CASSLGTATSTDTQYF
TRBD1	NA	TRBV25-1	TRBJ1-1	TGTGCCAGCAGTGGCCTGGGACAGGGTGTGGGTTGGGTAACTGAAGCTTTCTTT	CASSGLGQGVGWVTEAFF
TRBD1	few	TRBV19	TRBJ2-7	TGTGCCAGTAGTACCCTCGGGACAGGGGAATCCGAGCAGTACTTC	CASSTLGTGESEQYF
TRBD2	few	TRBV6-6	TRBJ2-1	TGTGCCAGCAGGGACGCCGGGACTAGCGGGAACAATGAGCAGTTCTTC	CASRDAGTSGNNEQFF
NA	once	TRBV2	TRBJ2-7	TGTGCCAGCAACCGGAGGGCCTCCTACGAGCAGTACTTC	CASNRRASYEQYF
NA	NA	TRBV5-3	TRBJ1-5	TGTGCCAGAAGGGTCGGTTACCCGATTCAGCCCCAGCATTTT	CARRVGYPIQPQHF
TRBD1	NA	TRBV28	TRBJ1-4	TGTGCCAGCACCGGACAGGCAGCAACTAATGAAAAACTGTTTTTT	CASTGQAATNEKLFF
TRBD1	few	TRBV28	TRBJ2-7	TGTGCCAGCAGTCCTTACCTCTCTGGGACAGGGAGCTCCTACGAGCAGTACTTC	CASSPYLSGTGSSYEQYF
NA	NA	TRBV2	TRBJ2-2	TGTGCCAGCAGTGCCCCAACCGGGGAGCTGTTTTTT	CASSAPTGELFF
NA	NA	TRBV11-2	TRBJ2-7	TGTGCCAGCAGCCTATTAGCGGCCTACGAGCAGTACTTC	CASSLLAAYEQYF
TRBD1	NA	TRBV6-1	TRBJ1-5	TGTGCCAGCAGTAACAGGGGGCTCGATCAGCCCCAGCATTTT	CASSNRGLDQPQHF
TRBD1	NA	TRBV28	TRBJ1-5	TGTGCCAGCAGTCCGAACTCGGACAGGACAAATCAGCCCCAGCATTTT	CASSPNSDRTNQPQHF
TRBD1	few	TRBV5-6	TRBJ1-4	TGTGCCAGCAGCTTGGAAAGGGGGACAGGTGAAAAACTGTTTTTT	CASSLERGTGEKLFF
TRBD2	NA	TRBV6-6	TRBJ2-7	TGTGCCAGCAGCAAAAAGTCACTAGCGGCCTACGAGCAGTACTTC	CASSKKSLAAYEQYF
TRBD1	NA	TRBV5-1	TRBJ2-7	TGCGCCAGCAGCTTGACGGGACAGGTCTACGAGCAGTACTTC	CASSLTGQVYEQYF
TRBD1	NA	TRBV7-3	TRBJ2-6	TGTGCCAGCAGCTCACCCACAGGGGCTGGAGGGGCCAACGTCCTGACTTTC	CASSSPTGAGGANVLTF
TRBD1	once	TRBV19	TRBJ2-7	TGTGCCAGTAGTTGGGGACAGGGCGGCGAGCAGTACTTC	CASSWGQGGEQYF
NA	NA	TRBV28	TRBJ1-5	TGTGCCAGCAGGGCAGGTAGCAATCAGCCCCAGCATTTT	CASRAGSNQPQHF
NA	NA	TRBV2	TRBJ1-5	TGTGCCAGCAACCGTAGGGGACAGCCCCAGCATTTT	CASNRRGQPQHF
NA	NA	TRBV7-2	TRBJ2-5	TGTGCCAGCAGCTTAGTCAGGGGTGGGCCCCAAGAGACCCAGTACTTC	CASSLVRGGPQETQYF
TRBD2	NA	TRBV19	TRBJ2-3	TGTGCCTGTAAGCGGGAGGGCCTTCCAGATACGCAGTATTTT	CACKREGLPDTQYF
NA	NA	TRBV10-3	TRBJ2-2	TGTGCCATCGGGGCCGGGGGCGGGGAGCTGTTTTTT	CAIGAGGGELFF
NA	NA	TRBV10-3	TRBJ2-2	TGTGCCATCCGCGGGGAAACCGGGGAGCTGTTTTTT	CAIRGETGELFF
NA	NA	TRBV21-1	TRBJ1-4	TGTGCCAGCAGCAAACAGGGGGCGGGCGAAAAACTGTTTTTT	CASSKQGAGEKLFF
TRBD2	NA	TRBV27	TRBJ2-7	TGTGCCAGCAGCCTTCGGGGGGGGGCCTACGAGCAGTACTTC	CASSLRGGAYEQYF
TRBD2	once	TRBV27	TRBJ2-7	TGTGCCAGCAGTTCACCTAGCGGATTTACCTACGAGCAGTACTTC	CASSSPSGFTYEQYF
NA	NA	TRBV28	TRBJ1-1	TGTGCCAGCACTTCCGTCCCGGGTGGAGGGAAGAACACTGAAGCTTTCTTT	CASTSVPGGGKNTEAFF
NA	NA	TRBV9	TRBJ2-1	TGTGCCAGCAGTAGTGAGGTCGATGAGCAGTTCTTC	CASSSEVDEQFF
TRBD1	once	TRBV7-9	TRBJ2-1	TGTGCCAGCAGCTTAGAGACAGGGAGCTCCTACAATGAGCAGTTCTTC	CASSLETGSSYNEQFF
NA	NA	TRBV30	TRBJ2-7	TGTGCCTGGAGTGTAGGGGGCGAGCAGTACTTC	CAWSVGGEQYF
NA	few	TRBV9	TRBJ2-5	TGTGCCAGCAGCGTAGCTACAGGGTCGGAGACCCAGTACTTC	CASSVATGSETQYF
TRBD1	NA	TRBV5-1	TRBJ1-1	TGCGCCAGCAGCACTGACAGGGCTGGCACTGAAGCTTTCTTT	CASSTDRAGTEAFF